This T cell receptor beta chain was sequenced in a study of blood T cells in healthy people across ages. Germline V gene sequence: CDR1 SQVTM, CDR2 ANQGSEA. Trimming at V came to 6 bases and at J to 2 bases, leaving 6 bases not matched to a gene. CDR3 length: 15 amino acids. On this clonotype itself: Its antigen is still unknown. A much larger clone sits a single nucleotide away, making a read error possible.

Findings and caveats of the study: Higher diversity and more naive CD4+ cells were features of long-lived donors, compared to aged donors. As naive T cell percentage varied, TCR beta diversity correlated strongly with it. A conclusive naive versus antigen-experienced comparison was prevented by the unsorted PBMCs.

A second PCR of about 6 to 11 cycles used a sample-barcoded 5' primer and a J-beta primer mix. TCRdb re-analysed the 5' RACE reads in MiXCR, keeping a single row per CDR3 protein. The data show fewer than 1,000,000 distinct CDR3 sequences, about 45% seen once. Sample: blood. This chain joins TRBV29-1 and TRBJ2-1, with TRBD2 identical over 11 bases. This sequence was found in a man older than 75 in good health. The CDR3 DNA sequence: TGCAGCGTCGCCCTAGCGGGAGGAACCTACAATGAGCAGTTCTTC. Translation: CSVALAGGTYNEQFF.